This T cell receptor beta chain stems from a study of shared clonotypes between healthy human individuals. In the study overall: Donors consisted of two women and a few men between 18 and 49.

On this clone: Its matching antigen is unknown.

Every subset had its genomic DNA shared out evenly among several immunoSEQ plates. Produced via immunoSEQ multiplex PCR; TCRdb's table is partial and in-frame only. This repertoire shows 2 million to 2.5 million clones, approximately 93% found once; its top ten account for roughly 0.36%. Study-level results: It was observed that 4% to 6% of naive CD4 clonotypes were shared across four donors. The diversity represented, both genetic and in exposure history, was limited by few donors.

Sequencing input: naive CD4+ T cells from PBMCs. The subset is: CD45RA+ positively selected. The TCR was taken from a man aged 18 to 29 in good health. Some clones in this sample may be carry-over from other donors' samples.

The CDR3 loop reads CASSTPAGFDTEAFF. As DNA, the CDR3 is TGTGCCAGCAGTACACCTGCGGGATTTGACACTGAAGCTTTCTTT. The chain couples TRBV28 to TRBJ1-1; D uncertain. Germline CDR1 is MDHEN and CDR2 is SYDVKM. The CDR3 totals 15 residues. V was cut by 5 bases and J by 3 bases, with 16 bases left in between.